The next 20 T cell receptor beta chains were all read from a single sample in a study of T cells in Graves' hyperthyroidism and ophthalmopathy. RNA transcripts served as the template for amplifying TCR beta CDR3 regions. When the TCR CDR3 underwent first-round RT-PCR, the HTBI primer set was used. TCRdb processed the multiplex PCR reads anew with MiXCR; each CDR3 protein has one entry. The table includes approximately 430,000 distinct CDR3 sequences, roughly 14% detected once. Sequencing was done on a sample of blood. All receptors come from a man between 18 and 29 years old with Graves' ophthalmopathy.

J is TRBJ1-1 and V is TRBV5-6; no reliable D call. Per germline, CDR1 SGHDT and CDR2 YYEEEE. The length of the CDR3 is 15 residues. V was trimmed by 1 base and J by 2 bases, leaving 12 bases between them. The CDR3 sequence is CASSLFPGINTEAFF. The CDR3 bases are TGTGCCAGCAGCTTGTTTCCGGGAATCAACACTGAAGCTTTCTTT.

This clonotype occurred many times. The chain couples TRBV7-3 to TRBJ1-5; no definite D call. Germline V gene data show CDR1 as SGHTA and CDR2 as FQGTGA. V was trimmed by 2 bases and J by 0 bases, leaving 8 bases between them. This CDR3 comprises 15 residues. The DNA of the CDR3 is TGTGCCAGCAGCTTAGAGGACGGTAGCAATCAGCCCCAGCATTTT. It is translated as CASSLEDGSNQPQHF.

Concerning this clonotype itself: A much larger clone lies a single base off, so this may be a read error. Here the CDR3 omits its conserved ending phenylalanine or tryptophan, so a read error is the likely source. The J gene is TRBJ1-2, the V gene TRBV24-1; no clear D gene. Germline V gives CDR1 KGHDR, CDR2 SFDVKD. The V end was cut by 2 bases, the J end by 4 bases, with 7 bases between. This CDR3 comprises 13 residues. The CDR3 bases are TGTGCCACCAGTGATTCACACAGCTATGGCTACACCCTC. It is translated as CATSDSHSYGYTL.

In its sample, this clonotype was seen once. This could be a read error, since a much larger clone is one nucleotide away. The rearrangement uses TRBV20-1 and TRBJ1-6, with TRBD1 matching over 9 bases. Trimming removed 6 bases from V and 10 bases from J; junction bases left unmatched: 10. CDR1 DFQATT and CDR2 SNEGSKA come from the germline V gene (reference sequence). The CDR3 runs 14 residues. The CDR3 spells CSAGPGTGYSPLHF. DNA for the CDR3: TGCAGTGCCGGACCCGGGACAGGGTACTCACCCCTCCACTTT.

This clonotype was seen repeatedly, ten times or more. This chain links TRBV7-3 with TRBJ1-2; 7 bases are a match to TRBD1. Germline-derived CDR1 and CDR2 are SGHTA and FQGTGA. J was trimmed by 7 bases and V by 3 bases; bases with no gene match: 5. The CDR3 extends over 13 amino acids. The CDR3 sequence is CASSFDREGGYTF. DNA for the CDR3: TGTGCCAGCAGCTTCGACAGGGAAGGTGGCTACACCTTC.

The table lists this clonotype with many counts. The V and J genes are TRBV2 and TRBJ2-1; TRBD1 matches 7 bases. This CDR3 is built from 15 residues. V trimming: 10 bases; J trimming: 3 bases; junction bases outside the gene matches: 12. The germline CDR1 and CDR2 sequences are SNHLY and FYNNEI. CDR3 in DNA: TGTGCCAACACCCAGGGACAGATGGGCTACAATGAGCAGTTCTTC. Protein sequence: CANTQGQMGYNEQFF.

In its sample, this clonotype was seen many times. CDR3 bases: TGTGCCAGCTCAGGACCAGGGTCCTCCTACGAGCAGTACTTC. Translation: CASSGPGSSYEQYF. The J gene is TRBJ2-7, the V gene TRBV18; perhaps TRBD1 as D (5 bases). The V gene lost 5 bases and the J gene lost 0 bases, with 11 bases spanning the gap. Germline CDR1 is KGHSH and CDR2 is LQKENI. This CDR3 spans 14 amino acids.

The chain carries TRBV29-1 and TRBJ2-3; 7 nucleotides agree with TRBD2. J gave up 3 bases and V 7 bases, and 13 bases lay outside the gene matches. CDR1 and CDR2 (germline): SQVTM, ANQGSEA. This CDR3 is built from 15 residues. CDR3 nucleotide sequence: TGCAGCGGTCACGATGGGGCTAGCGGTACAGATACGCAGTATTTT. This encodes CSGHDGASGTDTQYF.

This clonotype has at least ten counts. The chain has TRBV12-3 or TRBV12-4 and TRBJ2-5; 10 positions agree with TRBD2. The V gene end was trimmed by 0 bases and the J gene end by 7 bases; junction bases not matched to a gene: 5. CDR3 length: 15 residues. CDR3 sequence (DNA): TGTGCCAGCAGTTTAGCTAGCGGGGGGTATGTGACCCAGTACTTC. It codes for CASSLASGGYVTQYF.

The chain employs TRBV4-1 and TRBJ2-7; D is undetermined. The CDR3 is 14 amino acids. Germline CDR1 and CDR2: MGHRA and YSYEKL. Trimming took off 1 base at V and 1 base at J, with 8 bases between the two ends. The CDR3 here is CASSQGKGSYEQYF. As DNA, the CDR3 is TGCGCCAGCAGCCAAGGAAAGGGTTCCTACGAGCAGTACTTC.

In its sample, this clonotype was seen many times. The chain joins TRBV20-1 to TRBJ2-3; D gene ambiguous. The CDR3 totals 12 residues. In germline, CDR1 is DFQATT, CDR2 SNEGSKA (reference sequence). V was shortened by 4 bases and J by 2 bases, with 7 bases between the two germline ends. CDR3 bases: TGCAGTGCTATCGTCACCACAGATACGCAGTATTTT. Translation gives CSAIVTTDTQYF.

This clonotype was counted ten times or more. The rearrangement joins TRBV6-1 to TRBJ1-2, with 9 bases that match TRBD1. V trimming: 7 bases; J trimming: 4 bases; junction bases outside the gene matches: 13. Germline V CDR1 and CDR2: MNHNS, SASEGT. CDR3 length equals 16 residues. This CDR3 is CASTVGDREMVYGYTF. Here the CDR3 DNA reads TGTGCCAGCACCGTAGGGGACAGGGAGATGGTCTATGGCTACACCTTC.

Many counts were recorded for this clonotype. Here the CDR3 reads CASSGTFKAFF. The CDR3 DNA reads as TGTGCCAGCAGTGGGACATTCAAAGCTTTCTTT. V is TRBV6-1 and J is TRBJ1-1, with a weak D call TRBD1 (5 bases). Trimming stripped 4 bases from V and 9 bases from J, with 9 bases between. Germline V gene sequence: CDR1 MNHNS, CDR2 SASEGT. This CDR3 is 11 amino acids long.

This clonotype was seen repeatedly, ten times or more. This chain uses TRBV3-1 with TRBJ2-1; 13 nucleotides agree with TRBD2. With 3 bases clipped from V and 7 bases from J, the junction kept 6 bases outside the gene matches. Germline loops: CDR1 LGHDT, CDR2 YNNKEL (reference sequence). The length of the CDR3 is 16 residues. CDR3 in DNA: TGTGCCAGCAGCCATTGGGGGACTAGCGGGAAAAATGAGCAGTTCTTC. Its translation is CASSHWGTSGKNEQFF.

The chain is built from TRBV28 and TRBJ2-2, with D hard to call. V shed 4 bases and J shed 0 bases, with 6 bases lying between them. The CDR3 is made up of 14 amino acids. From germline, CDR1 is MDHEN and CDR2 SYDVKM. The CDR3 DNA is TGTGCCAGCAGTTCAATTGCGAACACCGGGGAGCTGTTTTTT. This codes for CASSSIANTGELFF.

This clonotype has a handful of counts. This chain uses TRBV10-2 with TRBJ1-2, with unresolved D. Deletions cut 5 bases from V and 8 bases from J, with 15 bases between. This CDR3 comprises 13 residues. Germline V lookup: CDR1 WSHSY, CDR2 SAAADI. For the CDR3, the DNA is TGCGCCAGCAGTCCGATTCAGGCCTTCGGCTACACCTTC. The encoded protein is CASSPIQAFGYTF.

This clonotype has ten or more counts. The J gene is TRBJ2-1, the V gene TRBV11-2, with a possible D match to TRBD2 (5 bases). Deletions cut 4 bases from V and 0 bases from J, with 10 bases between. There are 15 residues in the CDR3. In germline, CDR1 is SGHAT, CDR2 FQNNGV. As DNA, the CDR3 is TGTGCCAGCAGCTCCTGGGGAGACTCCTACAATGAGCAGTTCTTC. Amino acids: CASSSWGDSYNEQFF.

In this sample, this clonotype turned up many times. CDR3 in DNA: TGTGCCAGCAGCCCCGGGGACAGGGGGTACAATGAGCAGTTCTTC. Its protein product is CASSPGDRGYNEQFF. The V and J genes are TRBV7-3 and TRBJ2-1; TRBD1 aligns across 11 bases. With V trimmed by 5 bases and J by 4 bases, 4 bases remained unmatched. The CDR3 has 15 amino acids. Germline V gene sequence: CDR1 SGHTA, CDR2 FQGTGA.

This clonotype was observed at least ten times. The CDR3 protein is CAWIRAPGYTEAFF. The CDR3 region has the DNA TGTGCCTGGATCCGGGCCCCCGGATACACTGAAGCTTTCTTT. The gene calls are TRBV30 and TRBJ1-1; no definite D call. Trimming took 4 bases from V and 3 from J, leaving 15 bases between them. This CDR3 is 14 amino acids long. The V gene's germline CDR1 is GTSNPN and CDR2 SVGIG (reference sequence). The full variable domain, rest sourced from reference TRBV30 and TRBJ1-1, is SQTIHQWPATLVQPVGSPLSLECTVEGTSNPNLYWYRQAAGRGLQLLFYSVGIGQISSEVPQNLSASRPQDRQFILSSKKLLLSDSGFYLCAWIRAPGYTEAFFGQGTRLTVV.

This clonotype was seen repeatedly, ten times or more. The chain recombines TRBV18 with TRBJ2-1; 9 bases fit TRBD2. The CDR3 totals 14 residues. Looked up from germline, CDR1 is KGHSH and CDR2 is LQKENI. V dropped 0 bases and J dropped 14; count of bases not matched to a gene: 8. CDR3 bases: TGTGCCAGCTCACCACCTGGCGGGAGGGCCTGGAAGTTCTTC. Encoded protein: CASSPPGGRAWKFF.